The 15 T cell receptor beta chains below were found in one sample sequenced in a study of T-cell memory formation after mild COVID-19. TCRdb re-derived calls from the 5' RACE reads in MiXCR, one entry per CDR3 protein. Here the sample spans under 450,000 distinct CDR3 sequences, less than 25% being singletons. Material: PBMCs or a T cell subset sorted from them (not recorded which). Receptors originate from an adult woman who had mild COVID-19 (a few samples of this study predate the infection). Cell type and time point are not known.

This clonotype occurred a few times. This chain joins TRBV15 and TRBJ1-1; D gene unclear. The CDR3 sequence is 18 residues long. Germline loops: CDR1 LNHNV, CDR2 YYDKDF (reference sequence). V lost 1 base, J lost 5 bases, and 23 bases lay in between. As DNA, the CDR3 is TGTGCCACCAGCAGAGCCCGACGAGGTTTCCCGAAAAGTACTGAAGCTTTCTTT. Translating gives CATSRARRGFPKSTEAFF.

The J gene is TRBJ2-3, the V gene TRBV7-2; D may be TRBD1 or TRBD2 (5 bases each). The V end was cut by 8 bases, the J end by 1 base, with 19 bases between. Per the germline V gene, CDR1 is SGHTA and CDR2 is FQGNSA. This CDR3 has 16 amino acids. The chain's CDR3 is CASHLFPRDRTDTQYF. In DNA, the CDR3 is TGTGCCAGCCACCTATTCCCACGGGACCGCACAGATACGCAGTATTTT.

This clonotype was picked up a small number of times. The gene calls are TRBV3-1 and TRBJ1-1, with 10 bases that match TRBD1. Germline V gene data show CDR1 as LGHDT and CDR2 as YNNKEL (reference sequence). V shed 4 bases and J 6 bases; nucleotides not matched to a gene: 8. CDR3 length equals 15 residues. The CDR3 DNA sequence: TGTGCCAGCAGCCTCGGGACAGGGGTTGGCGCTGAAGCTTTCTTT. As protein: CASSLGTGVGAEAFF.

The rearrangement joins TRBV10-3 to TRBJ1-1, with 9 bases that match TRBD1. There are 14 residues in the CDR3. Looked up from germline, CDR1 is ENHRY and CDR2 is SYGVKD. V trimming: 8 bases; J trimming: 4 bases; junction bases outside the gene matches: 8. The DNA of the CDR3 is TGTGCCATCCGCGAACAGGGGGCCGTCACTGAAGCTTTCTTT. Translated, it gives CAIREQGAVTEAFF.

This clonotype was seen a few times. The chain joins TRBV9 to TRBJ2-6, with D possibly being TRBD1 (6 bases). V was clipped by 3 bases and J by 2 bases, with 12 bases between them. Germline assignment: CDR1 SGDLS and CDR2 YYNGEE. The length of the CDR3 is 16 residues. The CDR3 bases are TGTGCCAGCAGCGACGTCACAGGGCCTGGGGCCAACGTCCTGACTTTC. It codes for CASSDVTGPGANVLTF.

The gene calls are TRBV12-3 or TRBV12-4 and TRBJ2-7, with 9 bases identical to TRBD2. V lost 2 bases to trimming and J lost 0 bases; unmatched junction nucleotides: 2. The CDR3 spans 15 residues. The CDR3 here is CASSLTSGYSYEQYF. CDR3 nucleotide sequence: TGTGCCAGCAGTTTAACTAGCGGGTACTCCTACGAGCAGTACTTC.

V is TRBV12-3 or TRBV12-4 and J is TRBJ2-5; 8 positions match TRBD2. The CDR3 spans 16 residues. The V and J ends lost 6 bases and 1 base, in that order; junction bases with no gene match: 10. Here the CDR3 reads CASSNRREGVQETQYF. In DNA form, the CDR3 reads TGTGCCAGCAGCAATCGCCGGGAGGGGGTCCAAGAGACCCAGTACTTC.

This clonotype was picked up a small number of times. The rearrangement joins TRBV7-9 to TRBJ2-5; a weak D match, TRBD2 (5 bases). Germline CDR1 is SEHNR and CDR2 is FQNEAQ (reference sequence). This CDR3 contains 8 residues. The CDR3 DNA is TGTCCGGGGGAGACCCAGTACTTC. It yields the protein CPGETQYF.

This clonotype was recorded a few times. The chain links TRBV18 to TRBJ2-3, with D hard to call. The germline V gene encodes CDR1 KGHSH and CDR2 LQKENI. CDR3 length equals 14 residues. V was cut by 3 bases and J by 6 bases, with 13 bases left in between. The CDR3 loop is CASSPGPARDTQYF. DNA for the CDR3: TGTGCCAGCTCACCCGGACCGGCGCGCGATACGCAGTATTTT.

The rearrangement uses TRBV12-3 or TRBV12-4 and TRBJ1-1; maybe TRBD1 (5 bases). V dropped 6 bases and J dropped 7 bases, with 15 bases sitting between them. This CDR3 contains 13 residues. CDR3 sequence: CASSPSGGREAFF. The DNA of the CDR3 is TGTGCCAGCAGCCCCTCCGGGGGTCGTGAAGCTTTCTTT.

The chain couples TRBV6-1 to TRBJ2-5; D perhaps matches TRBD2 (6 bases). CDR3 length: 14 residues. The V gene's germline CDR1 is MNHNS and CDR2 SASEGT. V was trimmed by 8 bases and J by 0 bases, leaving 13 bases between them. CDR3 in amino acids: CASGAGGDQETQYF. CDR3 nucleotides: TGTGCCAGCGGAGCAGGAGGGGACCAAGAGACCCAGTACTTC.

This clonotype was counted between two and nine times. The chain recombines TRBV20-1 with TRBJ2-1, with D unresolved. From germline, CDR1 is DFQATT and CDR2 SNEGSKA (reference sequence). The CDR3 length is 12 residues. The V and J ends lost 3 bases and 6 bases respectively, with 9 bases between them. Here the CDR3 DNA reads TGCAGTGCTAGGCTCCTACGCAATGAGCAGTTCTTC. It codes for CSARLLRNEQFF.

The V gene is TRBV6-4, the J gene TRBJ2-7, with D tentatively TRBD1 (5 bases). This CDR3 is built from 10 residues. Germline lookup yields CDR1 MRHNA and CDR2 SNTAGT. The CDR3 here is CVYRTYEQYF. The CDR3 DNA is TGTGTCTACAGGACCTACGAGCAGTACTTC.

This chain links TRBV24-1 with TRBJ2-7, with 8 bases lining up with TRBD1. Germline lookup yields CDR1 KGHDR and CDR2 SFDVKD. The CDR3 sequence is 15 residues long. V shed 4 bases and J 4 bases; nucleotides not matched to a gene: 8. DNA of the CDR3: TGTGCCACCAGTGACCAGGGGGCAGGAGAGTACGAGCAGTACTTC. Translation gives CATSDQGAGEYEQYF.

This clonotype has just a few counts. The rearrangement links TRBV18 to TRBJ1-5; a weak D match, TRBD1 (6 bases). Germline lookup yields CDR1 KGHSH and CDR2 LQKENI. This CDR3 has 14 residues. Trimming took off 2 bases at V and 7 bases at J, with 12 bases between the two ends. Here the CDR3 reads CASSPESGDQPQHF. For the CDR3, the DNA is TGTGCCAGCTCACCAGAGTCAGGGGACCAGCCCCAGCATTTT.